The 2 T cell receptor beta chains in this list originate from one sample, sequenced in a study of graft-versus-host responses after intestinal transplantation. Using immunoSEQ multiplex PCR, the repertoire was profiled, and TCRdb retains in-frame clones only, with some absent. The data contain about 70,000 clones, nearly 90% of them singletons. Their cognate antigens are unknown. The sequenced sample was unstimulated CD8+ T cells sorted from spleen or lymph node cells, obtained before transplant. These TCRs come from a human donor who was the organ donor for an intestinal transplant.

The J gene is TRBJ1-3, the V gene TRBV10-1, with TRBD1 matching 12 bases. This CDR3 region has 15 residues. J gave up 8 bases and V 4 bases, and 6 bases lay outside the gene matches. The germline gives CDR1 WNHNN, CDR2 SYGVQD (reference sequence). DNA for the CDR3: TGCGCCAGCAGTGGCAGGGACAGGGGGCGCGACACCATATATTTT. As protein: CASSGRDRGRDTIYF.

The chain joins TRBV19 to TRBJ1-5; D not resolved. Per germline, CDR1 LNHDA and CDR2 SQIVND (reference sequence). The CDR3 extends over 16 amino acids. V was shortened by 1 base and J by 3 bases, with 13 bases between the two germline ends. CDR3 sequence: CASSIVRYPDNQPQHF. CDR3 bases: TGTGCCAGTAGTATAGTTCGGTACCCCGACAATCAGCCCCAGCATTTT.